Below are 29 T cell receptor beta chains sequenced from a single sample in a study of blood T cell repertoires in COVID-19. The assay was immunoSEQ multiplex PCR, and TCRdb's table has in-frame clones only and misses some. The sample lists about 78,000 clones, 90% occurring once. The sequenced sample was peripheral blood. The receptors were sampled from a woman older than 75 with active or convalescent COVID-19.

This clone was detected only a few times. The chain couples TRBV7-3 to TRBJ2-5, with D possibly matching TRBD2 (5 bases). Germline V gives CDR1 SGHTA, CDR2 FQGTGA. The CDR3 consists of 13 residues. The V end lost 5 bases, the J end lost 1 base, and 8 bases lay between the germline ends. The CDR3 coding sequence is TGTGCCAGCAGCCCAGCGGTCCAAGAGACCCAGTACTTC. Protein: CASSPAVQETQYF. Based on the CDR3 plus reference TRBV7-3 and TRBJ2-5, the full variable domain is GAGVSQTPSNKVTEKGKYVELRCDPISGHTALYWYRQSLGQGPEFLIYFQGTGAADDSGLPNDRFFAVRPEGSVSTLKIQRTERGDSAVYLCASSPAVQETQYFGPGTRLLVL.

The CDR3: CSVWTGSNQPQHF. For the CDR3, the DNA is TGCAGCGTGTGGACTGGTAGCAATCAGCCCCAGCATTTT. The chain couples TRBV29-1 to TRBJ1-5; D is undetermined. Trimming left V 6 bases short and J 0 bases short, with 9 bases between. Germline V lookup: CDR1 SQVTM, CDR2 ANQGSEA. The CDR3 has 13 amino acids.

The gene calls are TRBV6-5 and TRBJ2-4; D gene unclear. The V end lost 7 bases, the J end lost 10 bases, and 20 bases lay between the germline ends. This CDR3 is built from 14 residues. Looked up from germline, CDR1 is MNHEY and CDR2 is SVGAGI. The CDR3 coding sequence is TGTGCCAGCACCCCCCGGAGCAACTCGGTTATTCAGTACTTC. Translated, it gives CASTPRSNSVIQYF.

The J gene is TRBJ1-2, the V gene TRBV19; perhaps TRBD1 as D (6 bases). Germline CDR1 LNHDA, CDR2 SQIVND (reference sequence). This CDR3 is 14 amino acids long. The CDR3 sequence: CASGTQHPNYGYTF. DNA of the CDR3: TGTGCATCCGGGACACAACATCCTAACTATGGCTACACCTTC.

The CDR3 nucleotides read TGTGCCAGCAGCTTACATGAGGTTTTAGCTATGAACACTGAAGCTTTCTTT. Translating it yields CASSLHEVLAMNTEAFF. The chain employs TRBV7-6 and TRBJ1-1; the D is unclear. This CDR3 is built from 17 residues. Per germline, CDR1 SGHVS and CDR2 FNYEAQ. The V gene lost 2 bases and the J gene lost 0 bases, with 16 bases spanning the gap. The full variable domain, its missing parts supplied by reference TRBV7-6 and TRBJ1-1, is GAGVSQSPRYKVTKRGQDVALRCDPISGHVSLYWYRQALGQGPEFLTYFNYEAQQDKSGLPNDRFSAERPEGSISTLTIQRTEQRDSAMYRCASSLHEVLAMNTEAFFGQGTRLTVV.

This clone appeared a few times. The genes are TRBV30 and TRBJ2-7; 7 nucleotides match TRBD1. This CDR3 spans 14 amino acids. Trimming removed 4 bases from V and 1 base from J; junction bases left unmatched: 7. Germline V gene sequence: CDR1 GTSNPN, CDR2 SVGIG (reference sequence). CDR3 in amino acids: CAWNRGQVSYEQYF. In nucleotides, the CDR3 is TGTGCCTGGAACCGTGGACAGGTATCCTACGAGCAGTACTTC.

The chain employs TRBV6-5 and TRBJ2-7; 12 bases line up with TRBD2. CDR3 size: 13 residues. Germline V lookup: CDR1 MNHEY, CDR2 SVGAGI. V trimming: 9 bases; J trimming: 4 bases; junction bases outside the gene matches: 4. This CDR3 is CARQTSGRYEQYF. CDR3 DNA sequence: TGTGCCAGACAGACTAGCGGGAGATACGAGCAGTACTTC.

V and J are TRBV29-1 and TRBJ2-1, with D possibly matching TRBD1 (6 bases). CDR1 SQVTM and CDR2 ANQGSEA come from the germline V gene. Between the trimmed V and J ends, which lost 3 bases and 5 bases, there was a span of 11 bases. The CDR3 totals 13 residues. CDR3 residues: CSVETGVNNEQFF. In DNA, the CDR3 is TGCAGCGTTGAGACAGGAGTTAACAATGAGCAGTTCTTC.

There are a few counts of this clone. This sequence joins TRBV28 and TRBJ1-5; D gene uncertain. The CDR3 has 14 amino acids. Trimming took 3 bases from V and 5 from J, leaving 11 bases between them. CDR1 is MDHEN, CDR2 SYDVKM, per germline. CDR3 DNA sequence: TGTGCCAGCAGTTTCTACCGGGAGGATCAGCCCCAGCATTTT. Its translation is CASSFYREDQPQHF.

The chain has TRBV24-1 and TRBJ1-5, with 8 bases aligning to TRBD1. J gave up 4 bases and V 3 bases, and 7 bases lay outside the gene matches. Germline assignment: CDR1 KGHDR and CDR2 SFDVKD. CDR3 length: 16 residues. The CDR3 DNA reads TGTGCCACCAGTGATCCCCAGGGGGCGCGGAATCAGCCCCAGCATTTT. Amino acids: CATSDPQGARNQPQHF.

The J gene is TRBJ1-5, the V gene TRBV2; maybe TRBD1 (5 bases). The CDR3 length is 13 residues. The V and J ends lost 6 bases and 6 bases respectively, with 12 bases between them. Germline V gives CDR1 SNHLY, CDR2 FYNNEI. DNA of the CDR3: TGTGCCAGCAGCCGGGGCGGGGGTCAGCCCCAGCATTTT. Translated: CASSRGGGQPQHF.

The genes are TRBV27 and TRBJ1-4; D gene unclear. CDR1 MNHEY and CDR2 SMNVEV come from the germline V gene (reference sequence). CDR3 length: 13 residues. V was trimmed by 3 bases and J by 5 bases, leaving 7 bases between them. Written as DNA, the CDR3 is TGTGCCAGCAGTTTTTACGGGAATGAAAAACTGTTTTTT. Its translation is CASSFYGNEKLFF.

The chain carries TRBV2 and TRBJ1-1, with 8 nucleotides matching TRBD1. Unmatched junction bases numbered 7, after V lost 6 bases and J lost 4 bases. The CDR3 has 14 amino acids. Germline-derived CDR1 and CDR2 are SNHLY and FYNNEI. CDR3 sequence reads: CASRDQGASTEAFF. The CDR3 DNA reads as TGTGCCAGCAGAGATCAGGGGGCTAGCACTGAAGCTTTCTTT.

The rearrangement links TRBV30 to TRBJ2-2, with 7 nucleotides matching TRBD2. Germline assignment: CDR1 GTSNPN and CDR2 SVGIG (reference sequence). CDR3 length: 16 residues. The V segment lost 0 bases and the J segment 5 bases; nucleotides outside the gene matches: 9. CDR3 DNA: TGTGCCTGGAGTGTAGGGTGGGAGGGCCAGACCGGGGAGCTGTTTTTT. It specifies CAWSVGWEGQTGELFF.

This chain joins TRBV6-6 and TRBJ2-1, with 8 bases aligning to TRBD1. Trimming removed 5 bases from V and 3 bases from J; junction bases left unmatched: 12. CDR1 is MNHNY, CDR2 SVGAGI, per germline (reference sequence). The CDR3 spans 17 residues. The CDR3 sequence: CASSPKGGQGNYNEQFF. Written as DNA, the CDR3 is TGTGCCAGCAGTCCCAAAGGAGGACAGGGAAACTACAATGAGCAGTTCTTC.

The chain has TRBV12-3 or TRBV12-4 and TRBJ1-2; 7 bases map to TRBD1. The CDR3 is made up of 12 amino acids. With V trimmed by 5 bases and J by 8 bases, 5 bases remained unmatched. The CDR3 is CASSDRDRGYTF. Written as DNA, the CDR3 is TGTGCCAGCAGTGACCGGGACAGAGGCTACACCTTC.

The J gene is TRBJ2-7, the V gene TRBV30; 8 bases map to TRBD2. Looked up from germline, CDR1 is GTSNPN and CDR2 is SVGIG (reference sequence). Trimming took 6 bases from V and 6 from J; bases not matched to a gene: 13. The CDR3 length is 14 residues. This CDR3 is CACTSPTREGEQYF. Written as DNA, the CDR3 is TGTGCCTGTACATCGCCGACACGGGAGGGCGAGCAGTACTTC.

V is TRBV2 and J is TRBJ1-5; 10 bases line up with TRBD1. V was clipped by 4 bases and J by 5 bases; unmatched bases: 5. This CDR3 spans 15 amino acids. The germline CDR1 and CDR2 sequences are SNHLY and FYNNEI. The CDR3 nucleotides read TGTGCCAGCAGTGTCCGACAGGGGGCGGATCAGCCCCAGCATTTT. Amino acids: CASSVRQGADQPQHF.

The chain joins TRBV7-2 to TRBJ1-6, with a weak D call TRBD1 (6 bases). Germline loops: CDR1 SGHTA, CDR2 FQGNSA. Trimming pared 5 bases from V and 6 bases from J, leaving 14 bases between. This CDR3 is 15 amino acids long. The CDR3 is CASSQQGSTNSPLHF. The CDR3 DNA reads as TGTGCCAGCAGCCAGCAGGGGTCGACTAATTCACCCCTCCACTTT.

V is TRBV29-1 and J is TRBJ2-7; no clear D. CDR3 size: 12 residues. Germline CDR1 is SQVTM and CDR2 is ANQGSEA. V lost 6 bases to trimming and J lost 5 bases, with 14 bases between them. For the CDR3, the DNA is TGCAGCGTGAGACTTACTGGAAACGAGCAGTACTTC. Residues: CSVRLTGNEQYF.

This clone was recorded only once. The V gene is TRBV5-6, the J gene TRBJ1-3; D is uncertain. Trimming left V 1 base short and J 3 bases short, with 11 bases between. The length of the CDR3 is 15 residues. Germline V gene data show CDR1 as SGHDT and CDR2 as YYEEEE. This CDR3 reads CASSLRRPLGNTIYF. The CDR3 nucleotides are TGTGCCAGCAGCTTGCGGAGACCGCTTGGAAACACCATATATTTT. The variable domain in full, with the rest retrieved from reference TRBV5-6 and TRBJ1-3, is DAGVTQSPTHLIKTRGQQVTLRCSPKSGHDTVSWYQQALGQGPQFIFQYYEEEERQRGNFPDRFSGHQFPNYSSELNVNALLLGDSALYLCASSLRRPLGNTIYFGEGSWLTVV.

As concerns this clone: The DNA is left out, because the CDR3 cannot be placed on it with certainty; the CDR3 is given as TCRdb lists it. The V call is TRBV21-1, the J call TRBJ1-5. TRBV21-1 is flagged as a pseudogene. The CDR3 spans 17 amino acids, including both terminal residues. CDR3 residues: CASSKVGEGISNQPQHF.

This clone showed up just a few times. This chain connects TRBV5-1 to TRBJ2-1; TRBD2 is a possible D gene (5 bases). Germline V CDR1 and CDR2: SGHRS, YFSETQ. The CDR3 has 15 amino acids. V was clipped by 3 bases and J by 9 bases, with 19 bases between them. The CDR3 loop is CASSSPRLAMGEQFF. The CDR3 region has the DNA TGCGCCAGCAGCTCACCCAGGCTAGCCATGGGTGAGCAGTTCTTC.

The V and J genes are TRBV5-4 and TRBJ2-7; 9 bases agree with TRBD2. V dropped 4 bases and J dropped 5; count of bases not matched to a gene: 10. CDR1 SGHNT and CDR2 YYREEE come from the germline V gene (reference sequence). The CDR3 extends over 15 amino acids. The CDR3 protein is CASSRAGGAENEQYF. Here the CDR3 DNA reads TGTGCCAGCAGCCGCGCGGGGGGGGCTGAGAACGAGCAGTACTTC.

The chain combines TRBV12-3 or TRBV12-4 with TRBJ2-4, with 9 bases fitting TRBD2. This CDR3 has 13 residues. V gave up 7 bases and J gave up 5 bases; unmatched junction bases: 3. DNA for the CDR3: TGTGCCAGCACGACTAGCGGAGAAAACATTCAGTACTTC. This encodes CASTTSGENIQYF.

This rearrangement joins TRBV5-1 to TRBJ2-7; D call uncertain. Germline-derived CDR1 and CDR2 are SGHRS and YFSETQ. V gave up 0 bases and J gave up 5 bases, with 6 bases separating them. The CDR3 runs to 12 residues. The CDR3 is CASSLGTDEQYF. Here the CDR3 DNA reads TGCGCCAGCAGCTTGGGAACGGACGAGCAGTACTTC.

The rearrangement uses TRBV7-6 and TRBJ2-1; D is undetermined. The V and J ends lost 2 bases and 3 bases respectively, with 8 bases between them. Germline V gene data show CDR1 as SGHVS and CDR2 as FNYEAQ. The length of the CDR3 is 14 residues. The CDR3 DNA reads as TGTGCCAGCAGCTTATCTAGAAGCTACAATGAGCAGTTCTTC. Encoded protein: CASSLSRSYNEQFF.

Concerning this clone itself: At one of its ends the junction is not consistent with the germline gene, which may arise from a read error. The J gene is TRBJ2-5, the V gene TRBV29-1, with a tentative D call TRBD2 (5 bases). Germline V gene data show CDR1 as SQVTM and CDR2 as ANQGSEA. The CDR3 totals 12 residues. CDR3: CSVLRGMETRYF. The CDR3 region has the DNA TGCAGCGTTCTTCGGGGTATGGAGACCCGGTACTTC.

J is TRBJ2-4 and V is TRBV28; TRBD2 matches 8 bases. V trimming: 5 bases; J trimming: 1 base; junction bases outside the gene matches: 19. CDR3 length equals 20 residues. Per germline, CDR1 MDHEN and CDR2 SYDVKM. CDR3 in amino acids: CASSLQPTTSGRRAKNIQYF. Here the CDR3 DNA reads TGTGCCAGCAGTCTTCAACCCACTACGAGCGGGAGAAGGGCCAAAAACATTCAGTACTTC.